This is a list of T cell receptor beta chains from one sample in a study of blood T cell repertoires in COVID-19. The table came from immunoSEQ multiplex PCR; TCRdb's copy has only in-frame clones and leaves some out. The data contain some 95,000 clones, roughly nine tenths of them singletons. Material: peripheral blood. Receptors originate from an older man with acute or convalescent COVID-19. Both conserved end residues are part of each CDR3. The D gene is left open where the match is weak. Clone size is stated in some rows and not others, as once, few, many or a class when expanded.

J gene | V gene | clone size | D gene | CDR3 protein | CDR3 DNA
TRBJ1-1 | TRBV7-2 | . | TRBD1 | CASSQGGRPEAFF | TGTGCCAGCAGCCAGGGGGGTCGGCCTGAAGCTTTCTTT
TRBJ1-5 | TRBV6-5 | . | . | CASSLRGRDPQHF | TGTGCCAGCAGTCTCAGGGGCCGGGACCCCCAGCATTTT
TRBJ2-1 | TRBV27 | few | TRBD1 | CASSLAAGGGYNEQFF | TGTGCCAGCAGTTTGGCGGCAGGGGGTGGCTACAATGAGCAGTTCTTC
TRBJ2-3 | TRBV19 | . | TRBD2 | CASHGGLAGGTDTQYF | TGTGCCAGTCATGGAGGGCTAGCGGGGGGAACAGATACGCAGTATTTT
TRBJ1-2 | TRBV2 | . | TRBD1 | CASTTNRGVNYGYTF | TGTGCCAGCACTACCAACAGGGGAGTTAACTATGGCTACACCTTC
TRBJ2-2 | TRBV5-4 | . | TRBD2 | CASRQGLAGDYTGELFF | TGTGCCAGCAGGCAGGGACTAGCGGGGGATTACACCGGGGAGCTGTTTTTT
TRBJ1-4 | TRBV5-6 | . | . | CASSLGTSREKLFF | TGTGCCAGCAGCTTAGGAACTTCGAGGGAAAAACTGTTTTTT
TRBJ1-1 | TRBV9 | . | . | CASSTQGSTEAFF | TGTGCCAGCAGCACCCAGGGGTCCACTGAAGCTTTCTTT
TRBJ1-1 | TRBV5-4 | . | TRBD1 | CASSLQGQLNTEAFF | TGTGCCAGCAGCTTGCAGGGACAGTTAAACACTGAAGCTTTCTTT
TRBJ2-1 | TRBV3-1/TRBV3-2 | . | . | CASSPRFPGELVDEQFF | TGTGCCAGCAGCCCTCGATTCCCAGGGGAGTTGGTAGATGAGCAGTTCTTC
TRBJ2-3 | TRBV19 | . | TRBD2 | CASRGLAGGPIVDTQYF | TGTGCCAGTCGGGGACTAGCGGGGGGGCCGATTGTGGATACGCAGTATTTT
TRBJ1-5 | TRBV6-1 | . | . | CASSDRNSNQPQHF | TGTGCCAGCAGTGACAGAAATAGCAATCAGCCCCAGCATTTT
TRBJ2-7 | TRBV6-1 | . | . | CASSEGLLYEQYF | TGTGCCAGCAGTGAAGGGCTTCTCTACGAGCAGTACTTC
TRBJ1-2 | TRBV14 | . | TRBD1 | CASSHRQGSYGYTF | TGTGCCAGCAGCCACCGACAGGGAAGCTATGGCTACACCTTC
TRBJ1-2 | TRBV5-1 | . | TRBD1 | CASSTGQGYTF | TGCGCCAGCAGCACGGGACAGGGCTACACCTTC
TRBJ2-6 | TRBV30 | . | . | CAWRYSGANVLTF | TGTGCCTGGAGGTACTCTGGGGCCAACGTCCTGACTTTC
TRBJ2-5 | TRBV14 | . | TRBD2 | CASSQRLAGLYQETQYF | TGTGCCAGCAGCCAAAGGCTAGCGGGGCTCTACCAAGAGACCCAGTACTTC
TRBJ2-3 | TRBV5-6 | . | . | CASSRSNTQYF | TGTGCCAGCAGCCGGAGTAATACGCAGTATTTT
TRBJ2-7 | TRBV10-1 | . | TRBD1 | CASSLFGQGKSEQYF | TGCGCCAGCAGTCTTTTCGGACAGGGAAAGTCCGAGCAGTACTTC
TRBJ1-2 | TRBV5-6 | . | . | CASSTDRLFSYTF | TGTGCCAGCAGCACTGACAGGCTTTTCAGCTACACCTTC
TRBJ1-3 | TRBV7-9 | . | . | CASSLEAASGNTIYF | TGTGCCAGCAGCTTAGAGGCGGCCTCTGGAAACACCATATATTTT
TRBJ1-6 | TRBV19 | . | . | CASTGHQGSSYNSPLHF | TGTGCCAGTACCGGTCATCAGGGGAGCTCCTATAATTCACCCCTCCACTTT
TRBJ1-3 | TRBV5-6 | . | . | CASSLSYSGAGNTIYF | TGTGCCAGCAGCTTAAGTTATTCCGGGGCTGGAAACACCATATATTTT
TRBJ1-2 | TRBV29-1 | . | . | CSVQGTNNYGYTF | TGCAGCGTCCAGGGGACAAATAACTATGGCTACACCTTC
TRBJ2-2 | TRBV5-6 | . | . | CASSLASTGELFF | TGTGCCAGCAGCTTGGCCTCCACCGGGGAGCTGTTTTTT
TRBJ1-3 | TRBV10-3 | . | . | CAISESGGSGNTIYF | TGTGCCATCAGTGAGTCGGGGGGTTCCGGAAACACCATATATTTT
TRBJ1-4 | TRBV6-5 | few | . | CASRAPGSISEKLFF | TGTGCCAGCCGAGCGCCAGGGTCCATAAGTGAAAAACTGTTTTTT
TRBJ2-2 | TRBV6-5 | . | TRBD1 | CASTRTGSTGELFF | TGTGCCAGCACCCGGACAGGGAGCACCGGGGAGCTGTTTTTT
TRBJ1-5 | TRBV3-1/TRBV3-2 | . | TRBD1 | CASSGTGTGDQHF | TGTGCCAGCAGCGGGACCGGGACAGGGGACCAGCATTTT
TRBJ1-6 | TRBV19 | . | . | CASSRQINSPLHF | TGTGCCAGTAGCCGACAGATTAATTCACCCCTCCACTTT
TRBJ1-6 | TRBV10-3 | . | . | CAISPPSGSPLHF | TGTGCCATCAGTCCCCCCTCGGGTTCACCCCTCCACTTT
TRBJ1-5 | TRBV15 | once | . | CATSVGESENQPQHF | TGTGCCACCAGCGTAGGGGAATCGGAAAATCAGCCCCAGCATTTT
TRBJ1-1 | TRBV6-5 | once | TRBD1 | CASSPLPGGNTEAFF | TGTGCCAGCAGTCCGCTTCCAGGGGGCAACACTGAAGCTTTCTTT
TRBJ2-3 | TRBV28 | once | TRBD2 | CASSWTSGEADTQYF | TGTGCCAGCAGCTGGACTAGCGGAGAAGCAGATACGCAGTATTTT
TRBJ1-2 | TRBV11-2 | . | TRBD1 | CASSVHYRGDYGYTF | TGTGCCAGCAGCGTACATTACAGGGGGGACTATGGCTACACCTTC
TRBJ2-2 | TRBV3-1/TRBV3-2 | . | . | CASSHPSGTPNTGELFF | TGTGCCAGCAGCCACCCCTCCGGGACACCGAACACCGGGGAGCTGTTTTTT
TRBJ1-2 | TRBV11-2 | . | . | CASSLDLAGNGYTF | TGTGCCAGCAGCTTAGATCTTGCAGGGAATGGCTACACCTTC
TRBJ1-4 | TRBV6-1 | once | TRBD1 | CASSEVGQGAGEKLFF | TGTGCCAGCAGTGAAGTTGGACAGGGGGCAGGGGAAAAACTGTTTTTT